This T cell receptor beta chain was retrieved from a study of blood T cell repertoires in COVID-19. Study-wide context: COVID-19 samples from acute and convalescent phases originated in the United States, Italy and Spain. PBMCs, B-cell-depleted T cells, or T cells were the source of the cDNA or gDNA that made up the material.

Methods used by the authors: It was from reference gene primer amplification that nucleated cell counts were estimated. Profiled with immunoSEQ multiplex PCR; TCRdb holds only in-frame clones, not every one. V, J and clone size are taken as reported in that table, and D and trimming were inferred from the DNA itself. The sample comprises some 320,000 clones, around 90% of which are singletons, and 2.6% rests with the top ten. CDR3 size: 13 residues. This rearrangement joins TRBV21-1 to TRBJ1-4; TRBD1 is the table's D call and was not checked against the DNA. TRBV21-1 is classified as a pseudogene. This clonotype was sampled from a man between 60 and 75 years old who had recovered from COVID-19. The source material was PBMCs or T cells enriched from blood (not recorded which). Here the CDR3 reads CASSKAPQEKLFF. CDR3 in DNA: TGTGCCAGCAGCAAGGCTCCCCAAGAAAAACTGTTTTTT.